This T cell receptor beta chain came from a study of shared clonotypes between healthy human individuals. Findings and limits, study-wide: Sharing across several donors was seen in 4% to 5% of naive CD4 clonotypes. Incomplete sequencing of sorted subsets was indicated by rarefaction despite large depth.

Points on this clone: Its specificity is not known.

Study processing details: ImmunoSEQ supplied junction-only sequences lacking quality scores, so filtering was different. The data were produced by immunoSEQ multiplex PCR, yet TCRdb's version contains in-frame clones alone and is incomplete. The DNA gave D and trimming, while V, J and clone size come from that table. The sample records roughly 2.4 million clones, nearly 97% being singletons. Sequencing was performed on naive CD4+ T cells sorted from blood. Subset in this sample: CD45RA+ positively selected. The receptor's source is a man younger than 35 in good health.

The CDR3 DNA follows: TGCGCCAGCAGCGCCTACATGAGGGTATCCTACAATGAGCAGTTCTTC. This sequence encodes CASSAYMRVSYNEQFF. V usage is TRBV10-2 and J usage is TRBJ2-1; D is possibly TRBD2 (5 bases). The V end lost 6 bases, the J end lost 1 base, and 16 bases lay between the germline ends. Germline V gene lookup returns CDR1 WSHSY and CDR2 SAAADI. The length of the CDR3 is 16 residues.